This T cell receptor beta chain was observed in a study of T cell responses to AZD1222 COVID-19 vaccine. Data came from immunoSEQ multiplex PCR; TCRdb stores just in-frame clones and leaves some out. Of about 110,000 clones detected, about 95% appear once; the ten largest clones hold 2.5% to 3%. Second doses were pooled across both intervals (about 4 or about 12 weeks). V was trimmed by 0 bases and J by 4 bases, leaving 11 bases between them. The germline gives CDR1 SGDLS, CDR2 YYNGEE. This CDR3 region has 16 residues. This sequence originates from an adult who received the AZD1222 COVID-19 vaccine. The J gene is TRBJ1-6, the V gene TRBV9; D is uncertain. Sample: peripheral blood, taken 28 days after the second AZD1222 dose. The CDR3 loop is CASSVGSSPYNSPLHF. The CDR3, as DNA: TGTGCCAGCAGCGTAGGATCTTCCCCTTATAATTCACCCCTCCACTTT.